This TCR beta chain was captured by sequencing in a study of T cell changes during pregnancy in multiple sclerosis. Method: immunoSEQ multiplex PCR; TCRdb's copy keeps in-frame clones and lacks some. In the table there are about 39,000 clones, around 93% of which are singletons. With 9 bases clipped from V and 4 bases from J, the junction kept 6 bases outside the gene matches. The CDR3 spans 14 residues. The germline gives CDR1 SEHNR, CDR2 FQNEAQ (reference sequence). The material sequenced was CD4+ T cells from peripheral blood mononuclear cells, taken after pregnancy. The chain has TRBV7-9 and TRBJ2-1; 10 nucleotides agree with TRBD1. This receptor was identified in a female donor with multiple sclerosis, enrolled in a pregnancy study. This CDR3 reads CASNPGQGYNEQFF. For the CDR3, the DNA is TGTGCCAGTAATCCGGGACAGGGGTACAATGAGCAGTTCTTC.